The 3 T cell receptor beta chains below come from one sample, sequenced in a study of siplizumab effects on memory and regulatory T cells. Clones were sequenced by immunoSEQ multiplex PCR, and TCRdb holds only the in-frame ones, with some missing. The repertoire holds over 100,000 clones, with over 85% as singletons. The specimen was non-Treg CD4+ T cells sorted from blood. The receptors derive from a human donor in good health.

CDR3 region: CASTDRNQPQHF. CDR3 sequence (DNA): TGTGCCAGTACAGATAGAAATCAGCCCCAGCATTTT. The chain is built from TRBV19 and TRBJ1-5; no clear D. The length of the CDR3 is 12 residues. V dropped 7 bases and J dropped 4 bases, with 8 bases sitting between them. CDR1 is LNHDA and CDR2 is SQIVND in the germline V gene (reference sequence).

Points on this clone: This same CDR3 is encoded by further DNA sequences in the sample. The chain combines TRBV5-1 with TRBJ2-5, with D uncertain. CDR1 and CDR2 (germline): SGHRS, YFSETQ. Trimming left V 2 bases short and J 4 bases short, with 3 bases between. The CDR3 length is 11 residues. The CDR3 spells CASSFGETQYF. CDR3 bases: TGCGCCAGCAGCTTCGGAGAGACCCAGTACTTC.

The chain has TRBV6-5 and TRBJ1-1; D gene unclear. Looked up from germline, CDR1 is MNHEY and CDR2 is SVGAGI. Between the trimmed V and J ends, which lost 2 bases and 5 bases, there was a span of 6 bases. The CDR3 spans 12 residues. The CDR3 DNA reads as TGTGCCAGCAGTTACGAGCAGACTGAAGCTTTCTTT. Its protein product is CASSYEQTEAFF.